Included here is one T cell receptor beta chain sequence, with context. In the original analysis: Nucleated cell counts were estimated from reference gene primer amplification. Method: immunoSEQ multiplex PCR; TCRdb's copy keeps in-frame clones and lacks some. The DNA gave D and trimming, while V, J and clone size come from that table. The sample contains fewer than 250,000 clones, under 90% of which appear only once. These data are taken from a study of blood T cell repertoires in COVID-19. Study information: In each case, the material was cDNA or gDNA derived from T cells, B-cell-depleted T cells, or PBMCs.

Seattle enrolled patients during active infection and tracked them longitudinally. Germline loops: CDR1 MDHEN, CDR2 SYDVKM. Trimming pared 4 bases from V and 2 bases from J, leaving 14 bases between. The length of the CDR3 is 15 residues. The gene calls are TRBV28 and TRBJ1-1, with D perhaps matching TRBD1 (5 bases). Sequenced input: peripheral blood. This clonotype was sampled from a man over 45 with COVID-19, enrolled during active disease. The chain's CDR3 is CASSSPAGVNTEAFF. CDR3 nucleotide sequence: TGTGCCAGCAGTTCTCCTGCGGGGGTCAACACTGAAGCTTTCTTT.